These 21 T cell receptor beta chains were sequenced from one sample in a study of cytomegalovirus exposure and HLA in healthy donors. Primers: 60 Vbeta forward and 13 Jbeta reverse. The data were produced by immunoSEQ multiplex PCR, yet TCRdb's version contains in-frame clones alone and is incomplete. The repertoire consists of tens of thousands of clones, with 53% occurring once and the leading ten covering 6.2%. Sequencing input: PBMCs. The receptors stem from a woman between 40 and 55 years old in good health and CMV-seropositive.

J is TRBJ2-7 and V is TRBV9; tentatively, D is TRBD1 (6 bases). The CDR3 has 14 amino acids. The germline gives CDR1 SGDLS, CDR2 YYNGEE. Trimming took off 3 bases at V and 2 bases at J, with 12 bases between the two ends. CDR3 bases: TGTGCCAGCAGCGAGTCACAGGGAACCTACGAGCAGTACTTC. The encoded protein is CASSESQGTYEQYF. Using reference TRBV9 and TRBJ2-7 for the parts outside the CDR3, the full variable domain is DSGVTQTPKHLITATGQRVTLRCSPRSGDLSVYWYQQSLDQGLQFLIQYYNGEERAKGNILERFSAQQFPDLHSELNLSSLELGDSALYFCASSESQGTYEQYFGPGTRLTVT.

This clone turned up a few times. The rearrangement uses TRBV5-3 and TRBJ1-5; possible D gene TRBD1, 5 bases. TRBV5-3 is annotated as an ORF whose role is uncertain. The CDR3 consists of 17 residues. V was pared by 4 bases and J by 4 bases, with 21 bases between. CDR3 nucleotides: TGTGCCAGAAGCCAACATTCACCTGCGGCAGGGAATCAGCCCCAGCATTTT. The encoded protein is CARSQHSPAAGNQPQHF.

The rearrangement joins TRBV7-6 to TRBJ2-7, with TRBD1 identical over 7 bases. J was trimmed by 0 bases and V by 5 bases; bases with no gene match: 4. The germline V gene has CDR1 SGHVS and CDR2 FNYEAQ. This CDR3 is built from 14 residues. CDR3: CASSPDRSSYEQYF. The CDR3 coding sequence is TGTGCCAGCAGCCCGGACAGGAGCTCCTACGAGCAGTACTTC. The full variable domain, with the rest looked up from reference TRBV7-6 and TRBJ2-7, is GAGVSQSPRYKVTKRGQDVALRCDPISGHVSLYWYRQALGQGPEFLTYFNYEAQQDKSGLPNDRFSAERPEGSISTLTIQRTEQRDSAMYRCASSPDRSSYEQYFGPGTRLTVT.

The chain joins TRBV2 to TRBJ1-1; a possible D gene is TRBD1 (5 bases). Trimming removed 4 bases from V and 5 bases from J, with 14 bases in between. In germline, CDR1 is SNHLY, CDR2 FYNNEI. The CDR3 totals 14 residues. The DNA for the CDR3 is TGTGCCAGCAGTGTATCTGGGCAGGGTACTGAAGCTTTCTTT. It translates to CASSVSGQGTEAFF.

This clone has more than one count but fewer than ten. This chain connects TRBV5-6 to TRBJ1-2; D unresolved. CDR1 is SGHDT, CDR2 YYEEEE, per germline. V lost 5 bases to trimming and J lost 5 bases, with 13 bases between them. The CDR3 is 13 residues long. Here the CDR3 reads CASSPDRGYGYTF. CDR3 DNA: TGTGCCAGCAGTCCCGATCGAGGTTATGGCTACACCTTC.

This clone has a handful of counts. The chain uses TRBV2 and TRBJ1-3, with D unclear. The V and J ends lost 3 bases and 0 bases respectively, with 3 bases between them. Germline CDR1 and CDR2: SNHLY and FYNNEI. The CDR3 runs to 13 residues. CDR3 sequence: CASSDNSGNTIYF. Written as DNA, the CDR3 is TGTGCCAGCAGTGACAACTCTGGAAACACCATATATTTT. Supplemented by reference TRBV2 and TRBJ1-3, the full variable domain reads EPEVTQTPSHQVTQMGQEVILRCVPISNHLYFYWYRQILGQKVEFLVSFYNNEISEKSEIFDDQFSVERPDGSNFTLKIRSTKLEDSAMYFCASSDNSGNTIYFGEGSWLTVV.

CDR3: CASSLQGQGNTEAFF. The CDR3 coding sequence is TGTGCCAGCAGCCTGCAGGGACAGGGGAACACTGAAGCTTTCTTT. The chain couples TRBV9 to TRBJ1-1; TRBD1 matches at 9 bases. This CDR3 is 15 amino acids long. CDR1 and CDR2 (germline): SGDLS, YYNGEE. Losses at the gene ends were 4 bases for V and 1 base for J; bases not matched to a gene: 5. Filled out from reference TRBV9 and TRBJ1-1, the complete variable domain reads DSGVTQTPKHLITATGQRVTLRCSPRSGDLSVYWYQQSLDQGLQFLIQYYNGEERAKGNILERFSAQQFPDLHSELNLSSLELGDSALYFCASSLQGQGNTEAFFGQGTRLTVV.

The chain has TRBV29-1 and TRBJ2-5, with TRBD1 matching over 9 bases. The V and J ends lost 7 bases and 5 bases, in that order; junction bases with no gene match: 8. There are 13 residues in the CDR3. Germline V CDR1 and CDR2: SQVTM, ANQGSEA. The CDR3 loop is CSGYYRGQETQYF. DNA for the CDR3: TGCAGCGGATATTACAGGGGGCAGGAGACCCAGTACTTC. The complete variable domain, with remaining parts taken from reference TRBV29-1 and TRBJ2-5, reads SAVISQKPSRDICQRGTSLTIQCQVDSQVTMMFWYRQQPGQSLTLIATANQGSEATYESGFVIDKFPISRPNLTFSTLTVSNMSPEDSSIYLCSGYYRGQETQYFGPGTRLLVL.

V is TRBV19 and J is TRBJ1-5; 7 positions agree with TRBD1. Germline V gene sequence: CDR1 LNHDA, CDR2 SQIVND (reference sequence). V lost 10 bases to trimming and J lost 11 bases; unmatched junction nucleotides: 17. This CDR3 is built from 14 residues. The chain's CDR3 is CATRTGGWYRTQHF. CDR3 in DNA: TGTGCCACCAGGACAGGCGGGTGGTATAGGACCCAGCATTTT.

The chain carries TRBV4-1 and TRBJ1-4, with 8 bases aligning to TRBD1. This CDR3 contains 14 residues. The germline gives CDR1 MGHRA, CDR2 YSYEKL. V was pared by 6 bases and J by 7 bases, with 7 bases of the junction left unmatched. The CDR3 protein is CASSTGGGTEKLFF. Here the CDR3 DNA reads TGCGCCAGCAGTACAGGGGGTGGGACTGAAAAACTGTTTTTT.

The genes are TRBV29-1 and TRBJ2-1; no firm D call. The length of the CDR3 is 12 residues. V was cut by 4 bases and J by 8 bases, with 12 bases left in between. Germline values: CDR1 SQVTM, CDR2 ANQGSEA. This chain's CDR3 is CSVVQVGDEQFF. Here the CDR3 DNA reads TGCAGCGTTGTCCAGGTGGGCGATGAGCAGTTCTTC.

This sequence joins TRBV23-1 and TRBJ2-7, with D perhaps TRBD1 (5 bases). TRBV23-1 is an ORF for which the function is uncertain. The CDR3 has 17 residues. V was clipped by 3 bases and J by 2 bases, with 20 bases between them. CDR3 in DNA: TGCGCCAGCAGTCACAGATCAGGGATGGGGTCCCCCTACGAGCAGTACTTC. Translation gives CASSHRSGMGSPYEQYF.

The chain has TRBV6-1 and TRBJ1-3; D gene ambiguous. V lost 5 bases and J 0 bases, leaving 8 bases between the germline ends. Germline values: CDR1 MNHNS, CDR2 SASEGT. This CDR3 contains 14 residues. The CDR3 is CASSSPDSGNTIYF. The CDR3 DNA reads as TGTGCCAGCAGTTCCCCAGACTCTGGAAACACCATATATTTT.

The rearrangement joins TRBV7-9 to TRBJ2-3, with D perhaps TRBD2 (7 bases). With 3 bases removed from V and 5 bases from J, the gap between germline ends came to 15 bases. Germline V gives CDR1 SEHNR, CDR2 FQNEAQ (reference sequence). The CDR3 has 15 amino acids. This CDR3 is CASSLGGPIRDTQYF. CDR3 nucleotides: TGTGCCAGCAGCTTGGGGGGGCCCATTAGAGATACGCAGTATTTT. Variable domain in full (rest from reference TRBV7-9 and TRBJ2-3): DTGVSQNPRHKITKRGQNVTFRCDPISEHNRLYWYRQTLGQGPEFLTYFQNEAQLEKSRLLSDRFSAERPKGSFSTLEIQRTEQGDSAMYLCASSLGGPIRDTQYFGPGTRLTVL.

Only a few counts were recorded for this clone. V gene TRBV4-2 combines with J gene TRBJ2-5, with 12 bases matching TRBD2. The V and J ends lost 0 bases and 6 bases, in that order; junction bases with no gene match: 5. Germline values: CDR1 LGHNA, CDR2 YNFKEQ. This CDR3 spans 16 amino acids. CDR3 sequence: CASSQDLAGGRKTQYF. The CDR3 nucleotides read TGTGCCAGCAGCCAAGATCTAGCGGGGGGGCGAAAGACCCAGTACTTC.

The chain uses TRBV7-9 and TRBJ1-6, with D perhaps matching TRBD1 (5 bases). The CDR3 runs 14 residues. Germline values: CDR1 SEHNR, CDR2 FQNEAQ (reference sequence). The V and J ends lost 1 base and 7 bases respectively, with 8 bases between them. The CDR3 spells CASSLGQTNSPLHF. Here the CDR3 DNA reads TGTGCCAGCAGCTTAGGACAGACCAATTCACCCCTCCACTTT.

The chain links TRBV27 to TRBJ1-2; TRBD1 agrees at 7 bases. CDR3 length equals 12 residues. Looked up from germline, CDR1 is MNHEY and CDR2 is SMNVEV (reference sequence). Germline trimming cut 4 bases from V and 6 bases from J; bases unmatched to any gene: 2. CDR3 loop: CASSSTGDGYTF. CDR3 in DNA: TGTGCCAGCAGTTCAACAGGGGATGGCTACACCTTC.

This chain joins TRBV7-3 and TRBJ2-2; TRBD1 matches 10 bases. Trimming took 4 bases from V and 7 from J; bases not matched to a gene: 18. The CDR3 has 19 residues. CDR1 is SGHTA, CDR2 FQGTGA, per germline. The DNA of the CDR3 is TGTGCCAGCAGCTCGGGGACCGGGGGAGACAGGGGGCCGGTCGGGGAGCTGTTTTTT. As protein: CASSSGTGGDRGPVGELFF.

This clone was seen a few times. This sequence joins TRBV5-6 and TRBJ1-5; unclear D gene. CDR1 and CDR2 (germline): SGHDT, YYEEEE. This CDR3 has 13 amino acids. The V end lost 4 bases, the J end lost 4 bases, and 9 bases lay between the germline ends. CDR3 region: CASSMDRNQPQHF. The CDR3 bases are TGTGCCAGCAGCATGGACCGGAATCAGCCCCAGCATTTT. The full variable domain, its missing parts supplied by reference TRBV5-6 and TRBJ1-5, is DAGVTQSPTHLIKTRGQQVTLRCSPKSGHDTVSWYQQALGQGPQFIFQYYEEEERQRGNFPDRFSGHQFPNYSSELNVNALLLGDSALYLCASSMDRNQPQHFGDGTRLSIL.

CDR3 bases: TGTGCCAGCAGGGACAGGGGATACGAGCAGTACTTC. It is translated as CASRDRGYEQYF. The chain uses TRBV2 and TRBJ2-7; 9 bases line up with TRBD1. The CDR3 extends over 12 amino acids. Germline V gives CDR1 SNHLY, CDR2 FYNNEI. The trim removed 6 bases at V and 4 bases at J, leaving 1 base unmatched.

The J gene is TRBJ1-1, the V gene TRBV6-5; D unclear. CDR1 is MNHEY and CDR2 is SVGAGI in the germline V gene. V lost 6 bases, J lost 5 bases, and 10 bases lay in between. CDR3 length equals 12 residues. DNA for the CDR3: TGTGCCAGCAGGAGGGCGGAAACTGAAGCTTTCTTT. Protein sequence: CASRRAETEAFF.